One and the same sample provided the 21 T cell receptor beta chains below, sequenced in a study of blood T cell repertoires in COVID-19. Using immunoSEQ multiplex PCR, the repertoire was profiled, and TCRdb retains in-frame clones only, with some absent. The sample records tens of thousands of clones, 85% being singletons. Material: peripheral blood. These receptors came from a human donor in a cohort sampled during active COVID-19.

The J gene is TRBJ1-2, the V gene TRBV30, with D perhaps TRBD1 (5 bases). The CDR3 totals 12 residues. Trimming took off 1 base at V and 8 bases at J, with 11 bases between the two ends. CDR1 is GTSNPN, CDR2 SVGIG, per germline (reference sequence). CDR3 in amino acids: CAWSATGGGYTF. The CDR3 coding sequence is TGTGCCTGGAGTGCCACGGGGGGAGGCTACACCTTC.

V gene TRBV7-6 combines with J gene TRBJ2-3; D gene ambiguous. Per germline, CDR1 SGHVS and CDR2 FNYEAQ. The CDR3 extends over 14 amino acids. V was clipped by 0 bases and J by 3 bases, with 7 bases between them. The CDR3 DNA sequence: TGTGCCAGCAGCTTAGCCCCCCTTACAGATACGCAGTATTTT. As protein: CASSLAPLTDTQYF. Variable domain in full (rest from reference TRBV7-6 and TRBJ2-3): GAGVSQSPRYKVTKRGQDVALRCDPISGHVSLYWYRQALGQGPEFLTYFNYEAQQDKSGLPNDRFSAERPEGSISTLTIQRTEQRDSAMYRCASSLAPLTDTQYFGPGTRLTVL.

The chain has TRBV11-2 and TRBJ1-3, with D tentatively TRBD1 (5 bases). V gave up 10 bases and J gave up 3 bases, with 13 bases separating them. There are 13 residues in the CDR3. The germline V gene has CDR1 SGHAT and CDR2 FQNNGV. CDR3 residues: CATRLGDGNTIYF. The DNA for the CDR3 is TGTGCCACCCGGTTAGGGGATGGAAACACCATATATTTT.

V usage is TRBV6-4 and J usage is TRBJ2-2; 10 bases agree with TRBD2. V shed 3 bases and J 4 bases; nucleotides not matched to a gene: 11. This CDR3 is built from 18 residues. Per germline, CDR1 MRHNA and CDR2 SNTAGT. CDR3 loop: CASSEQREGRGSTGELFF. CDR3 nucleotide sequence: TGTGCCAGCAGTGAGCAGCGGGAGGGCCGTGGTAGCACCGGGGAGCTGTTTTTT.

The genes are TRBV10-3 and TRBJ2-7; TRBD2 might be the D (6 bases). The V gene's germline CDR1 is ENHRY and CDR2 SYGVKD. The V gene lost 11 bases and the J gene lost 0 bases, with 11 bases spanning the gap. The CDR3 totals 12 residues. Here the CDR3 reads CAAQDYSYEQYF. The CDR3 DNA reads TGTGCCGCACAGGACTACTCCTACGAGCAGTACTTC.

The chain joins TRBV19 to TRBJ2-5; a weak D match, TRBD2 (6 bases). This CDR3 is 13 amino acids long. V dropped 10 bases and J dropped 7 bases, with 19 bases sitting between them. Germline V gives CDR1 LNHDA, CDR2 SQIVND (reference sequence). CDR3 region: CATAAGFQGTQYF. The CDR3 nucleotides read TGTGCCACGGCTGCGGGGTTTCAGGGGACCCAGTACTTC.

The CDR3 bases are TGTGCTAGTGGCCCGGGACAGAACCTCTCTGGGGCCAACGTCCTGACTTTC. Translated: CASGPGQNLSGANVLTF. The V call is TRBV12-5, the J call TRBJ2-6; TRBD1 matches at 7 bases. The CDR3 has 17 amino acids. The trim removed 6 bases at V and 0 bases at J, leaving 8 bases unmatched. CDR1 and CDR2 from the germline V gene are LGHNT and FRNRAP.

The chain carries TRBV19 and TRBJ1-4; TRBD1 matches 8 bases. This CDR3 is 15 amino acids long. Germline CDR1 is LNHDA and CDR2 is SQIVND (reference sequence). V shed 4 bases, J shed 6 bases, and the junction held 7 bases outside the gene matches. The CDR3, as DNA: TGTGCCAGTAGTACGGCAGGGGGCGCGGATGAAAAACTGTTTTTT. This translates into CASSTAGGADEKLFF. The full variable domain, its missing parts supplied by reference TRBV19 and TRBJ1-4, is DGGITQSPKYLFRKEGQNVTLSCEQNLNHDAMYWYRQDPGQGLRLIYYSQIVNDFQKGDIAEGYSVSREKKESFPLTVTSAQKNPTAFYLCASSTAGGADEKLFFGSGTQLSVL.

The chain recombines TRBV6-2 or TRBV6-3 with TRBJ2-1; 7 bases map to TRBD1. Trimming at V came to 4 bases and at J to 7 bases, leaving 7 bases not matched to a gene. Germline V gene sequence: CDR1 MNHEY, CDR2 SVGEGT. The CDR3 sequence is 14 residues long. The CDR3 DNA reads TGTGCCAGCAGTTCCCCGGGCAGGGGGAATGAGCAGTTCTTC. This gives the protein CASSSPGRGNEQFF.

This chain links TRBV7-2 with TRBJ2-1; 9 bases are a match to TRBD1. Germline CDR1 reads SGHTA; CDR2 reads FQGNSA. The CDR3 is 16 amino acids. V lost 6 bases to trimming and J lost 7 bases; unmatched junction nucleotides: 13. The CDR3 reads CASSPGGQGNKNEQFF. For the CDR3, the DNA is TGTGCCAGCAGTCCAGGAGGACAGGGGAATAAAAATGAGCAGTTCTTC.

The chain recombines TRBV7-6 with TRBJ1-4; TRBD1 matches 9 bases. The V gene's germline CDR1 is SGHVS and CDR2 FNYEAQ. The CDR3 covers 17 residues. V shed 3 bases and J 2 bases; nucleotides not matched to a gene: 7. CDR3 DNA: TGTGCCAGCAGCTTGGGACAGGGAGGTTCGACTAATGAAAAACTGTTTTTT. Protein: CASSLGQGGSTNEKLFF.

This clone has just a few counts. V usage is TRBV13 and J usage is TRBJ2-7; 8 positions agree with TRBD2. Trimming cost V 4 bases and J 3 bases; bases outside gene matches: 8. The length of the CDR3 is 15 residues. Looked up from germline, CDR1 is PRHDT and CDR2 is FYEKMQ (reference sequence). The CDR3 region is CASSSGSRGDYEQYF. The CDR3 bases are TGTGCCAGCAGCTCAGGCTCGCGGGGGGACTACGAGCAGTACTTC.

This clone came up once. The chain joins TRBV7-9 to TRBJ1-3; D may be TRBD1 (5 bases). The ends were cut back, 4 bases at V and 0 bases at J, with 10 bases in the middle. CDR3 length: 15 amino acids. The germline V gene encodes CDR1 SEHNR and CDR2 FQNEAQ (reference sequence). As DNA, the CDR3 is TGTGCCAGCAGCTCACCCGGGGGCTCTGGAAACACCATATATTTT. Protein: CASSSPGGSGNTIYF.

The chain links TRBV4-2 to TRBJ1-4, with 9 bases identical to TRBD1. The CDR3 is 21 amino acids. Trimming took 0 bases from V and 0 from J; bases not matched to a gene: 14. CDR1 is LGHNA and CDR2 is YNFKEQ in the germline V gene. CDR3 residues: CASSQERTGQGSLATNEKLFF. The CDR3 DNA reads TGTGCCAGCAGCCAAGAGAGGACGGGACAGGGATCCCTTGCAACTAATGAAAAACTGTTTTTT.

The chain joins TRBV7-3 to TRBJ1-1; maybe TRBD1 (5 bases). Germline V lookup: CDR1 SGHTA, CDR2 FQGTGA. The CDR3 length is 14 residues. Trimming left V 5 bases short and J 0 bases short, with 10 bases between. CDR3 DNA sequence: TGTGCCAGCAGCAGGGGACTCCTGAACACTGAAGCTTTCTTT. Amino acids: CASSRGLLNTEAFF.

The chain uses TRBV5-4 and TRBJ2-3, with 7 bases identical to TRBD1. The CDR3 sequence is 15 residues long. J was trimmed by 0 bases and V by 0 bases; bases with no gene match: 1. The germline CDR1 and CDR2 sequences are SGHNT and YYREEE (reference sequence). In DNA form, the CDR3 reads TGTGCCAGCAGCTTGGTGGGACAGAGCACAGATACGCAGTATTTT. Translating it yields CASSLVGQSTDTQYF.

The rearrangement links TRBV24-1 to TRBJ1-2, with unresolved D. The CDR3 is 13 amino acids. Germline loops: CDR1 KGHDR, CDR2 SFDVKD. V lost 3 bases and J lost 6, with 10 bases in between. Written as DNA, the CDR3 is TGTGCCACCAGTGATCCGGGATCGAATGGCTACACCTTC. It yields the protein CATSDPGSNGYTF.

The chain recombines TRBV6-4 with TRBJ2-1; 7 nucleotides line up with TRBD1. There are 13 residues in the CDR3. Germline V CDR1 and CDR2: MRHNA, SNTAGT. J gave up 9 bases and V 2 bases, and 4 bases lay outside the gene matches. CDR3: CASSDRGDSEQFF. CDR3 DNA sequence: TGTGCCAGCAGTGACCGAGGGGACAGTGAGCAGTTCTTC.

The chain has TRBV6-5 and TRBJ1-4, with unresolved D. The CDR3 sequence is 11 residues long. CDR1 and CDR2 (germline): MNHEY, SVGAGI. V was cut by 5 bases and J by 7 bases, with 5 bases left in between. CDR3 in amino acids: CASSPGEKLFF. The CDR3 DNA follows: TGTGCCAGCAGTCCGGGTGAAAAACTGTTTTTT.

This clone was seen just once. The J gene is TRBJ2-1, the V gene TRBV9, with TRBD2 matching over 10 bases. From germline, CDR1 is SGDLS and CDR2 YYNGEE. The CDR3 consists of 17 residues. Trimming removed 4 bases from V and 6 bases from J; junction bases left unmatched: 13. The CDR3 sequence is CASSFTSGGALGNEQFF. In nucleotides, the CDR3 is TGTGCCAGCAGCTTCACCAGCGGGGGGGCGCTGGGCAATGAGCAGTTCTTC.

The chain links TRBV19 to TRBJ1-4; weak D call: TRBD1 (6 bases). The CDR3 sequence is 14 residues long. CDR1 is LNHDA, CDR2 SQIVND, per germline (reference sequence). Trimming cost V 6 bases and J 3 bases, with 11 bases left between them. CDR3 in amino acids: CASRKQGPNEKLFF. In nucleotides, the CDR3 is TGTGCCAGTAGGAAACAGGGACCTAATGAAAAACTGTTTTTT.